A single sample is the source of the 15 T cell receptor beta chains below, sequenced in a study of radiotherapy plus CTLA-4 blockade in lung cancer. The table came from immunoSEQ multiplex PCR; TCRdb's copy has only in-frame clones and leaves some out. The sample yields 70,000 to 95,000 clones, about four fifths seen once. The input for sequencing was peripheral blood, taken from a patient treated with radiotherapy plus ipilimumab. Source of these receptors: a human donor with non-small cell lung cancer that progressed on radiotherapy plus ipilimumab.

This CDR3 is CASGLVRSSADKNIQYF. CDR3 DNA sequence: TGTGCTAGTGGTTTGGTACGGTCTAGCGCTGACAAAAACATTCAGTACTTC. The chain couples TRBV12-5 to TRBJ2-4, with a tentative D call TRBD2 (6 bases). Trimming removed 0 bases from V and 3 bases from J, with 15 bases in between. Germline CDR1 LGHNT, CDR2 FRNRAP. The CDR3 length is 17 residues. Filled out from reference TRBV12-5 and TRBJ2-4, the complete variable domain reads DARVTQTPRHKVTEMGQEVTMRCQPILGHNTVFWYRQTMMQGLELLAYFRNRAPLDDSGMPKDRFSAEMPDATLATLKIQPSEPRDSAVYFCASGLVRSSADKNIQYFGAGTRLSVL.

V and J are TRBV2 and TRBJ1-2, with 11 bases aligning to TRBD1. The germline gives CDR1 SNHLY, CDR2 FYNNEI. The ends lost 1 base at V and 7 bases at J; junction bases unmatched: 11. CDR3 size: 17 residues. The CDR3 sequence is CASSEETIWTGGVGYTF. CDR3 DNA: TGTGCCAGCAGTGAAGAAACAATCTGGACAGGGGGCGTTGGCTACACCTTC.

The V gene is TRBV5-1, the J gene TRBJ2-1; D uncertain. V was shortened by 1 base and J by 10 bases, with 12 bases between the two germline ends. This CDR3 is built from 13 residues. Germline CDR1 is SGHRS and CDR2 is YFSETQ. CDR3 nucleotide sequence: TGCGCCAGCAGCTTGATCGGGTCCCCGGAGCAGTTCTTC. Encoded protein: CASSLIGSPEQFF.

Only one count was recorded for this clone. The chain is built from TRBV11-2 and TRBJ2-5; TRBD2 matches at 12 bases. The CDR3 consists of 17 residues. V dropped 1 base and J dropped 3; count of bases not matched to a gene: 6. Per the germline V gene, CDR1 is SGHAT and CDR2 is FQNNGV. The CDR3 nucleotides are TGTGCCAGCAGCTTAGTCAGGCTAGCGGGGGGGGAAGAGACCCAGTACTTC. The encoded protein is CASSLVRLAGGEETQYF.

This chain uses TRBV18 with TRBJ2-3; 8 nucleotides align to TRBD1. The V and J ends lost 5 bases and 0 bases, in that order; junction bases with no gene match: 4. This CDR3 has 15 amino acids. Germline V gives CDR1 KGHSH, CDR2 LQKENI. Here the CDR3 reads CASSNGQGSTDTQYF. The DNA for the CDR3 is TGTGCCAGCTCAAATGGACAGGGAAGCACAGATACGCAGTATTTT.

The genes are TRBV15 and TRBJ2-4; weak D call: TRBD1 (5 bases). V was clipped by 4 bases and J by 4 bases, with 17 bases between them. The CDR3 length is 16 residues. Germline lookup yields CDR1 LNHNV and CDR2 YYDKDF (reference sequence). CDR3 in amino acids: CATSNKQDSAKNIQYF. In DNA form, the CDR3 reads TGTGCCACCAGCAACAAACAGGATTCTGCTAAAAACATTCAGTACTTC. The full variable domain, completed using reference TRBV15 and TRBJ2-4, is DAMVIQNPRYQVTQFGKPVTLSCSQTLNHNVMYWYQQKSSQAPKLLFHYYDKDFNNEADTPDNFQSRRPNTSFCFLDIRSPGLGDTAMYLCATSNKQDSAKNIQYFGAGTRLSVL.

The rearrangement links TRBV30 to TRBJ1-2; the D gene is possibly TRBD1 (5 bases). The CDR3 runs to 12 residues. Trimming pared 8 bases from V and 7 bases from J, leaving 17 bases between. Germline V lookup: CDR1 GTSNPN, CDR2 SVGIG (reference sequence). The CDR3 is CAAPRGVSGYTF. CDR3 DNA sequence: TGTGCCGCCCCGCGGGGGGTTTCTGGCTACACCTTC. Using reference TRBV30 and TRBJ1-2 for the parts outside the CDR3, the full variable domain is SQTIHQWPATLVQPVGSPLSLECTVEGTSNPNLYWYRQAAGRGLQLLFYSVGIGQISSEVPQNLSASRPQDRQFILSSKKLLLSDSGFYLCAAPRGVSGYTFGSGTRLTVV.

This chain joins TRBV5-1 and TRBJ2-7, with TRBD1 matching 8 bases. V dropped 0 bases and J dropped 2; count of bases not matched to a gene: 7. The CDR3 runs 16 residues. Germline CDR1 reads SGHRS; CDR2 reads YFSETQ. CDR3 in amino acids: CASSLAGQVSTYEQYF. The CDR3, as DNA: TGCGCCAGCAGCTTGGCGGGACAGGTGTCGACCTACGAGCAGTACTTC.

The chain employs TRBV27 and TRBJ2-2; weak D call: TRBD1 (6 bases). The CDR3 totals 14 residues. Trimming stripped 5 bases from V and 8 bases from J, with 15 bases between. The germline V gene has CDR1 MNHEY and CDR2 SMNVEV (reference sequence). CDR3 sequence (DNA): TGTGCCAGCAGTCCGGGACAAGGGTTTGGGGAGCTGTTTTTT. Translation: CASSPGQGFGELFF.

The chain recombines TRBV2 with TRBJ2-5; 10 nucleotides align to TRBD2. This CDR3 is 15 amino acids long. Germline CDR1 is SNHLY and CDR2 is FYNNEI. After removal of 3 bases from V and 5 bases from J, the junction contained 6 bases not matched to a gene. The CDR3 nucleotides are TGTGCCAGCAGTGAGTCACTAGCGGGGTGGGAGACCCAGTACTTC. Protein product: CASSESLAGWETQYF.

V is TRBV7-9 and J is TRBJ2-1; maybe TRBD2 (5 bases). The CDR3 runs 12 residues. Trimming shortened V by 6 bases and J by 7 bases, and 10 bases separated the two germline ends. Germline V gene lookup returns CDR1 SEHNR and CDR2 FQNEAQ (reference sequence). Here the CDR3 DNA reads TGTGCCAGCAGATTCGGGGTTAATGAGCAGTTCTTC. Amino acids: CASRFGVNEQFF.

CDR3 nucleotide sequence: TGTGCCAGCAGCGGAGAGAAGGGGCAGGACACCGGGGAGCTGTTTTTT. Amino acid sequence: CASSGEKGQDTGELFF. The chain joins TRBV9 to TRBJ2-2; weak D call: TRBD1 (5 bases). The CDR3 runs 16 residues. Germline CDR1 SGDLS, CDR2 YYNGEE. Trimming stripped 3 bases from V and 3 bases from J, with 15 bases between. The whole variable domain, remainder taken from reference TRBV9 and TRBJ2-2, is DSGVTQTPKHLITATGQRVTLRCSPRSGDLSVYWYQQSLDQGLQFLIQYYNGEERAKGNILERFSAQQFPDLHSELNLSSLELGDSALYFCASSGEKGQDTGELFFGEGSRLTVL.

This chain links TRBV5-1 with TRBJ2-3; 9 bases line up with TRBD2. Germline V CDR1 and CDR2: SGHRS, YFSETQ. Germline trimming cut 2 bases from V and 7 bases from J; bases unmatched to any gene: 2. The CDR3 has 13 amino acids. DNA of the CDR3: TGCGCCAGCAGCTTAGCGGGAGGAAATACGCAGTATTTT. Its protein product is CASSLAGGNTQYF.

The chain uses TRBV29-1 and TRBJ1-3; TRBD1 aligns across 9 bases. The CDR3 consists of 17 residues. V gave up 4 bases and J gave up 6 bases; unmatched junction bases: 16. Germline CDR1 reads SQVTM; CDR2 reads ANQGSEA. CDR3 in amino acids: CSVVGLSWTGVENTIYF. CDR3 DNA sequence: TGCAGCGTTGTAGGTCTATCTTGGACAGGGGTCGAAAACACCATATATTTT.

This clone occurred once. The junction departs from germline at one end; a sequencing error may be responsible. The V call is TRBV5-6, the J call TRBJ2-5, with 7 bases matching TRBD2. CDR1 is SGHDT and CDR2 is YYEEEE in the germline V gene. This CDR3 region has 15 residues. The DNA for the CDR3 is TGTGCCAGCAGCTCGCGCGTAGCGGGCCAAGAGCCCCAGTACTTC. As protein: CASSSRVAGQEPQYF. The entire variable domain, with the rest obtained from reference TRBV5-6 and TRBJ2-5, is as follows: DAGVTQSPTHLIKTRGQQVTLRCSPKSGHDTVSWYQQALGQGPQFIFQYYEEEERQRGNFPDRFSGHQFPNYSSELNVNALLLGDSALYLCASSSRVAGQEPQYFGPGTRLLVL.